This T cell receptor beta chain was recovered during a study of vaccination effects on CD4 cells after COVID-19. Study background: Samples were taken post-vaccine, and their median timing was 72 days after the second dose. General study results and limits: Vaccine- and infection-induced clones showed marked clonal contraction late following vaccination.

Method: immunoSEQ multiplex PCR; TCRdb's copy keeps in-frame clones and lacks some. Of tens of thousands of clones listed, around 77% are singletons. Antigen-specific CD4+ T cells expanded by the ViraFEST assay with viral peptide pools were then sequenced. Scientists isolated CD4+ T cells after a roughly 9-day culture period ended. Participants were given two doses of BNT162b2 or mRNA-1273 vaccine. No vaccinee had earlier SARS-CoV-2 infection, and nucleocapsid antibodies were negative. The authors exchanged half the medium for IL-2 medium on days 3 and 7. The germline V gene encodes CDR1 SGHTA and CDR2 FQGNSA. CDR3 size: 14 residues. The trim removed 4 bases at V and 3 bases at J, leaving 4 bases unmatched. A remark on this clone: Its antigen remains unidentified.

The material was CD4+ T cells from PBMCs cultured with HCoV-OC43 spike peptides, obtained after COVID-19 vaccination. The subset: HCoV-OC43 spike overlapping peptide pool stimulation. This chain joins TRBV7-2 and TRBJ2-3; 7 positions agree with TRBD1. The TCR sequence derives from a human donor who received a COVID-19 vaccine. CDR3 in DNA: TGTGCCAGCAGCTACAGGGGAGCGACAGATACGCAGTATTTT. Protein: CASSYRGATDTQYF.